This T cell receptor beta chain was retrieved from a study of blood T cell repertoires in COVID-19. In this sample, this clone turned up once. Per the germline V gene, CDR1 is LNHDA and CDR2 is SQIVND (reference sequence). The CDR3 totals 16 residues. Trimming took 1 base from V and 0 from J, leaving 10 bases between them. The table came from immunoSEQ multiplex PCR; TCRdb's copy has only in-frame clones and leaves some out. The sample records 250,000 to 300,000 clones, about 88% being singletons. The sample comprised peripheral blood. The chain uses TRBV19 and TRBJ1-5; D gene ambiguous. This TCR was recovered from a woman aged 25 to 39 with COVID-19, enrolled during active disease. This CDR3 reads CASSIGRASSNQPQHF. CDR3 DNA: TGTGCCAGTAGTATAGGGAGGGCCTCTAGCAATCAGCCCCAGCATTTT.